One and the same sample provided the 10 T cell receptor beta chains below, sequenced in a study of blood T cell repertoires in COVID-19. TCRdb keeps only in-frame clones here, not all; method: immunoSEQ multiplex PCR. The repertoire includes hundreds of thousands of clones, about four fifths of them detected once, and 6% to 8% sits in the top ten. The source material was peripheral blood. Source of these receptors: a woman of 80 years or more with COVID-19, enrolled during active disease.

The V call is TRBV6-5, the J call TRBJ1-4; a possible D gene is TRBD1 (6 bases). V was clipped by 7 bases and J by 4 bases, with 16 bases between them. CDR1 is MNHEY, CDR2 SVGAGI, per germline. The CDR3 consists of 15 residues. CDR3: CASKGGPGDNEKLFF. Written as DNA, the CDR3 is TGTGCCAGCAAAGGGGGACCGGGCGATAATGAAAAACTGTTTTTT.

The table lists this clone with a few counts. The rearrangement links TRBV5-4 to TRBJ1-5; 8 bases are a match to TRBD1. Germline values: CDR1 SGHNT, CDR2 YYREEE (reference sequence). Trimming cost V 4 bases and J 2 bases; bases outside gene matches: 8. The CDR3 covers 16 residues. The CDR3 protein is CASSMGQGARNQPQHF. For the CDR3, the DNA is TGTGCCAGCAGCATGGGGCAGGGGGCGCGCAATCAGCCCCAGCATTTT.

The rearrangement joins TRBV19 to TRBJ1-3; perhaps TRBD1 as D (5 bases). Germline loops: CDR1 LNHDA, CDR2 SQIVND (reference sequence). Trimming pared 10 bases from V and 0 bases from J, leaving 19 bases between. CDR3 length equals 16 residues. CDR3 sequence: CATANWGLSSGNTIYF. For the CDR3, the DNA is TGTGCCACCGCCAACTGGGGACTTAGCTCTGGAAACACCATATATTTT.

The CDR3 region is CASSQDWGGDEQFF. The CDR3 DNA is TGCGCCAGCAGCCAAGATTGGGGAGGAGACGAGCAGTTCTTC. The gene calls are TRBV4-1 and TRBJ2-1; tentatively, D is TRBD2 (6 bases). Germline loops: CDR1 MGHRA, CDR2 YSYEKL. V lost 0 bases and J lost 10, with 13 bases in between. This CDR3 is 14 amino acids long.

The chain has TRBV18 and TRBJ1-1; 7 positions agree with TRBD1. V shed 0 bases, J shed 4 bases, and the junction held 2 bases outside the gene matches. Germline V CDR1 and CDR2: KGHSH, LQKENI. There are 14 residues in the CDR3. CDR3 coding DNA: TGTGCCAGCTCACCACCGACAGGGAGCACTGAAGCTTTCTTT. It translates to CASSPPTGSTEAFF.

This chain joins TRBV4-1 and TRBJ2-3; 7 bases align to TRBD2. This CDR3 has 14 residues. V dropped 2 bases and J dropped 6; count of bases not matched to a gene: 5. Germline CDR1 is MGHRA and CDR2 is YSYEKL. CDR3 in amino acids: CASSQRTSLDTQYF. Written as DNA, the CDR3 is TGCGCCAGCAGCCAACGGACTAGTTTGGATACGCAGTATTTT.

The genes are TRBV6-1 and TRBJ2-1; a possible D gene is TRBD2 (5 bases). In germline, CDR1 is MNHNS, CDR2 SASEGT. Trimming took off 1 base at V and 5 bases at J, with 15 bases between the two ends. The CDR3 contains 16 residues. The CDR3 loop reads CASSEVRGGSNNEQFF. CDR3 DNA sequence: TGTGCCAGCAGTGAAGTACGGGGTGGGAGTAACAATGAGCAGTTCTTC.

This CDR3 is CAWLPPGSGANSPLHF. CDR3 bases: TGTGCCTGGCTACCCCCGGGGTCAGGGGCGAATTCACCCCTCCACTTT. V and J are TRBV30 and TRBJ1-6, with a weak D call TRBD1 (6 bases). Trimming pared 5 bases from V and 7 bases from J, leaving 21 bases between. Germline values: CDR1 GTSNPN, CDR2 SVGIG (reference sequence). This CDR3 spans 16 amino acids.

The CDR3: CATSREGTGGWNTEAFF. The CDR3 DNA reads as TGTGCCACCAGCAGAGAGGGGACAGGGGGCTGGAACACTGAAGCTTTCTTT. The V call is TRBV15, the J call TRBJ1-1; 12 bases map to TRBD1. V was pared by 0 bases and J by 1 base, with 3 bases of the junction left unmatched. The CDR3 covers 17 residues. CDR1 is LNHNV and CDR2 is YYDKDF in the germline V gene (reference sequence).

DNA for the CDR3: TGTGCCAGCTCACCACGGTTGTCGGGACAATTCTACAATGAGCAGTTCTTC. Translated, it gives CASSPRLSGQFYNEQFF. This rearrangement joins TRBV18 to TRBJ2-1; possibly TRBD1 for D (6 bases). The germline V and J ends were trimmed by 1 base and 3 bases, with 16 bases remaining between them. In germline, CDR1 is KGHSH, CDR2 LQKENI. The CDR3 runs to 17 residues.